This TCR beta chain comes out of a study of T cell changes during pregnancy in multiple sclerosis. Unmatched junction bases numbered 8, after V lost 5 bases and J lost 4 bases. The CDR3 is 15 amino acids. CDR1 and CDR2 from the germline V gene are SEHNR and FQNEAQ (reference sequence). Assay used: immunoSEQ multiplex PCR; TCRdb lists only in-frame clones, some missing. Among about 75,000 clones listed, around 94% were seen once. This specimen consisted of CD4+ T cells from peripheral blood mononuclear cells, obtained after pregnancy. The TCR comes from a female donor with multiple sclerosis, enrolled in a pregnancy study. The chain carries TRBV7-9 and TRBJ2-5; TRBD1 agrees at 9 bases. CDR3 sequence (DNA): TGTGCCAGCAGCCCCAGACAGGGGGAGGGAGAGACCCAGTACTTC. As protein: CASSPRQGEGETQYF.